This is a list of T cell receptor beta chains from one sample in a study of blood T cell repertoires in COVID-19. TCRdb's table, derived via immunoSEQ multiplex PCR, lists solely in-frame clones and lacks some. The table shows roughly 120,000 clones, with over 75% occurring only once. The sample taken for sequencing was peripheral blood. These receptors came from a man in his fifties with acute or convalescent COVID-19. Both conserved end residues are part of each CDR3. The order of the fields is CDR3 DNA, CDR3 protein, D gene, V gene, J gene, clone size. D genes are given only for firm matches. Not every row has a clone size; where given, it reads once, few, many or a size class.

TGTGCCAGCAGTGACCCACCGGGACTCGCAACCTACGAGCAGTACTTC,CASSDPPGLATYEQYF,NA,TRBV6-4,TRBJ2-7,NA
TGTGCCAGCAGCGGTCGACTAGCGGGAGCGGCCTACGAGCAGTACTTC,CASSGRLAGAAYEQYF,TRBD2,TRBV27,TRBJ2-7,NA
TGCAGCGCCGAGCGGGGGGGTTACAATGAGCAGTTCTTC,CSAERGGYNEQFF,TRBD2,TRBV29-1,TRBJ2-1,medium-sized
TGTGCCTGGACCCCCCCAGTGAACACTGAAGCTTTCTTT,CAWTPPVNTEAFF,NA,TRBV30,TRBJ1-1,NA
TGTGCCAGCAGCCAAAGAGGGAGTAACGAGCAGTTCTTC,CASSQRGSNEQFF,NA,TRBV3-1/TRBV3-2,TRBJ2-1,NA
TGTGCCAGCAGTTTAACAGACAGGCCCAGTAATTCACCCCTCCACTTT,CASSLTDRPSNSPLHF,NA,TRBV27,TRBJ1-6,NA
TGTGCCTCCACCCCGGACAACCCGAACACCGGGGAGCTGTTTTTT,CASTPDNPNTGELFF,NA,TRBV10-3,TRBJ2-2,NA
TGTGCCAGCAGCTTTTCTCGGGGGGGCAGTGAGCAGTTCTTC,CASSFSRGGSEQFF,TRBD2,TRBV3-1/TRBV3-2,TRBJ2-1,NA
TGCGCCAGCAGCTTGCATCAGACAGGACCCTACAATGAGCAGTTCTTC,CASSLHQTGPYNEQFF,NA,TRBV5-1,TRBJ2-1,NA
TGTGCCAGCAGCTTACAGGATCACGACCGAAATGAGCAGTTCTTC,CASSLQDHDRNEQFF,NA,TRBV7-9,TRBJ2-1,NA
TGTGCCAGCAGCTCCCAAATGAGCACAGATACGCAGTATTTT,CASSSQMSTDTQYF,NA,TRBV7-8,TRBJ2-3,NA
TGTGCCACCAGTGTCCCGGACAGGCAATTCTACGAGCAGTACTTC,CATSVPDRQFYEQYF,TRBD1,TRBV24-1,TRBJ2-7,many
TGTGCCACGTTGGATTACGGGAGGGCTTTTTCCTCCTACAATGAGCAGTTCTTC,CATLDYGRAFSSYNEQFF,TRBD2,TRBV28,TRBJ2-1,NA
TGTGCCAGCAGAGATTTGGGGGCACATGGCTACACCTTC,CASRDLGAHGYTF,NA,TRBV6-5,TRBJ1-2,NA
TGTGCCAGCACCGGACAGGAAGTTAGAGGAGCTTTCTTT,CASTGQEVRGAFF,TRBD1,TRBV6-5,TRBJ1-1,once
TGTGCCAGCAGGTCCGAGCGGGGGTGGTACGAGCAGTACTTC,CASRSERGWYEQYF,TRBD2,TRBV2,TRBJ2-7,NA
TGTGCCAGCAGCTTAAGGGGTGTGGCGGGAGAAATAGTAAGAGAGACCCAGTACTTC,CASSLRGVAGEIVRETQYF,TRBD2,TRBV7-9,TRBJ2-5,NA
TGTGCCAGCAGTGATTGGACAGGGGGCTATGGCTACACCTTC,CASSDWTGGYGYTF,TRBD1,TRBV6-1,TRBJ1-2,NA
TGTGCCAGCATGCTAGCGGGAGTCAGCGAGCAGTACTTC,CASMLAGVSEQYF,TRBD2,TRBV7-9,TRBJ2-7,NA
TGTGCCAGCAGCCGCCCGAGGGACAGGGATGGCGAGCAGTACTTC,CASSRPRDRDGEQYF,TRBD1,TRBV6-5,TRBJ2-7,NA
TGCAGCGGGGGACAGGGGAACACTGAAGCTTTCTTT,CSGGQGNTEAFF,TRBD1,TRBV29-1,TRBJ1-1,few
TGTGCCAGCAGTTATGACAACCTCATTACCTATGGCTACACCTTC,CASSYDNLITYGYTF,NA,TRBV6-2/TRBV6-3,TRBJ1-2,NA
TGTGCCAGTTCTCCCCCCTATAATTCACCCCTCCACTTT,CASSPPYNSPLHF,NA,TRBV2,TRBJ1-6,NA
TGTGCCAGCAGGAACTACTACGAGCAGTACTTC,CASRNYYEQYF,NA,TRBV6-6,TRBJ2-7,NA
TGTGCCAGCAGCGTAGCCCCGGGGGGGCCCTTAGATACGCAGTATTTT,CASSVAPGGPLDTQYF,TRBD2,TRBV9,TRBJ2-3,NA
TGTGCCAGCAGCCCCTTGGGGGGACAGGGGTACAATGAGCAGTTCTTC,CASSPLGGQGYNEQFF,TRBD1,TRBV7-3,TRBJ2-1,NA
TGTGCCAGCAGTACACCGGGACTAGCGGGCACAGATACGCAGTATTTT,CASSTPGLAGTDTQYF,TRBD2,TRBV6-6,TRBJ2-3,NA
TGTGCCAGCAGTGAAAGAGGGTCCTATGGCTACACCTTC,CASSERGSYGYTF,NA,TRBV6-1,TRBJ1-2,NA
TGTGCCAGCAGTTCCTCCGACAGGGTGGGAGGAAACACCATATATTTT,CASSSSDRVGGNTIYF,TRBD1,TRBV28,TRBJ1-3,NA
TGTGCCAGCTCACCATTTATTCCCCGGGACACCTCTGGAAACACCATATATTTT,CASSPFIPRDTSGNTIYF,NA,TRBV18,TRBJ1-3,NA
TGTGCCAGCAGTGAAGGGGGCAGGGGGCGCATTGGCTACACCTTC,CASSEGGRGRIGYTF,TRBD1,TRBV2,TRBJ1-2,once
TGTGCCAGCAGCTTCGGAGGGAATGGCTACACCTTC,CASSFGGNGYTF,NA,TRBV5-4,TRBJ1-2,NA
TGTGCCAGTAGTATCGCGGGCAGGGGGCGGACTAGCGGGAGTGATGGTAGCACAGATACGCAGTATTTT,CASSIAGRGRTSGSDGSTDTQYF,TRBD2,TRBV19,TRBJ2-3,few
TGTGCCAGCTCACCAAGGACAGAGGCGGATAGCAATCAGCCCCAGCATTTT,CASSPRTEADSNQPQHF,NA,TRBV18,TRBJ1-5,NA
TGTGCCAGCAGCGTAGAGAGCGGAGGTCTACGGGAGACCCAGTACTTC,CASSVESGGLRETQYF,NA,TRBV9,TRBJ2-5,NA
TGCAGCGTTGAAGATCTTTATGGGACAGGGGGCAAACTATATGGCTACACCTTC,CSVEDLYGTGGKLYGYTF,TRBD1,TRBV29-1,TRBJ1-2,NA
TGCAGCGTTGTTGGGGCGCAAGGTACGCAGTATTTT,CSVVGAQGTQYF,NA,TRBV29-1,TRBJ2-3,NA